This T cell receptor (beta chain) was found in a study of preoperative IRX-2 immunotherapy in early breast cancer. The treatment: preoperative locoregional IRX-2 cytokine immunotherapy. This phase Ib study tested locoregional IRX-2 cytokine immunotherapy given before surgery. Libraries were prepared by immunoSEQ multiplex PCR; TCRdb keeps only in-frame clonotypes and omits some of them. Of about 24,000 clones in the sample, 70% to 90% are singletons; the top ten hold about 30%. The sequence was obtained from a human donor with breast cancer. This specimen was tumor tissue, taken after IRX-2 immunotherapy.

Written as DNA, the CDR3 is TGTGCCAGCAGTGTTAATAGGGTGAATAATTCACCCCTCCACTTT. This encodes CASSVNRVNNSPLHF. This sequence joins TRBV2 and TRBJ1-6, with unresolved D. Germline-derived CDR1 and CDR2 are SNHLY and FYNNEI. The CDR3 is made up of 15 amino acids. Trimming removed 4 bases at V and 5 bases at J, with 12 bases between.